These 19 T cell receptor beta chains originate from one sample sequenced in a study of blood T cell repertoires in COVID-19. Sequenced by immunoSEQ multiplex PCR; TCRdb stores in-frame clones only, minus some. The table shows around 320,000 clones, with 90% occurring only once. The sequenced sample was PBMCs or T cells enriched from blood (not recorded which). The origin of the receptors is a woman younger than 35 with acute COVID-19.

The V gene is TRBV29-1, the J gene TRBJ1-5; the D is unclear. The V gene lost 5 bases and the J gene lost 0 bases, with 8 bases spanning the gap. This CDR3 region has 13 residues. CDR1 is SQVTM, CDR2 ANQGSEA, per germline. This chain's CDR3 is CSVRSHSNQPQHF. The DNA of the CDR3 is TGCAGCGTTCGGAGTCATAGCAATCAGCCCCAGCATTTT.

CDR3 DNA: TGCAGCGTTGGGGGAGGACTAGCTTCGAACACCGGGGAGCTGTTTTTT. It yields the protein CSVGGGLASNTGELFF. The chain carries TRBV29-1 and TRBJ2-2; 8 positions match TRBD2. The length of the CDR3 is 16 residues. V was pared by 4 bases and J by 0 bases, with 7 bases of the junction left unmatched. CDR1 is SQVTM and CDR2 is ANQGSEA in the germline V gene.

This chain uses TRBV27 with TRBJ1-1; tentative D call: TRBD1 (5 bases). This CDR3 spans 14 amino acids. Germline loops: CDR1 MNHEY, CDR2 SMNVEV (reference sequence). Trimming stripped 2 bases from V and 1 base from J, with 8 bases between. The CDR3: CASSLSQGNTEAFF. DNA of the CDR3: TGTGCCAGCAGTTTAAGCCAGGGGAACACTGAAGCTTTCTTT.

The gene calls are TRBV27 and TRBJ1-1, with TRBD1 identical over 7 bases. Germline V gene lookup returns CDR1 MNHEY and CDR2 SMNVEV (reference sequence). The CDR3 consists of 13 residues. The ends lost 4 bases at V and 2 bases at J; junction bases unmatched: 1. CDR3 loop: CASSYRGNTEAFF. The CDR3 DNA reads as TGTGCCAGCAGTTACAGGGGAAACACTGAAGCTTTCTTT.

This clone came up once. The chain uses TRBV19 and TRBJ1-1; D perhaps matches TRBD1 (5 bases). The CDR3 contains 15 residues. V was pared by 8 bases and J by 0 bases, with 16 bases between. Germline V gene lookup returns CDR1 LNHDA and CDR2 SQIVND (reference sequence). The CDR3: CASGTWGRMNTEAFF. For the CDR3, the DNA is TGTGCCAGTGGAACGTGGGGCCGGATGAACACTGAAGCTTTCTTT. The full variable domain, its missing parts supplied by reference TRBV19 and TRBJ1-1, is DGGITQSPKYLFRKEGQNVTLSCEQNLNHDAMYWYRQDPGQGLRLIYYSQIVNDFQKGDIAEGYSVSREKKESFPLTVTSAQKNPTAFYLCASGTWGRMNTEAFFGQGTRLTVV.

This chain connects TRBV19 to TRBJ1-5; D not certain. With 9 bases removed from V and 0 bases from J, the gap between germline ends came to 15 bases. The V gene's germline CDR1 is LNHDA and CDR2 SQIVND (reference sequence). This CDR3 is 15 amino acids long. CDR3 nucleotide sequence: TGTGCCAGCAGGAACGCCGCAGCTAGCAATCAGCCCCAGCATTTT. Translated, it gives CASRNAAASNQPQHF.

This clone appeared a few times. Within the sample, other DNA sequences also encode this same CDR3. The rearrangement uses TRBV5-1 and TRBJ2-2; 10 bases agree with TRBD1. The CDR3 length is 15 residues. CDR1 and CDR2 from the germline V gene are SGHRS and YFSETQ. The trim removed 3 bases at V and 5 bases at J, leaving 4 bases unmatched. The DNA of the CDR3 is TGCGCCAGCAGCTCCGGACAGGGGGATACCGGGGAGCTGTTTTTT. Its protein is CASSSGQGDTGELFF. Complete variable domain (other parts from reference TRBV5-1 and TRBJ2-2): KAGVTQTPRYLIKTRGQQVTLSCSPISGHRSVSWYQQTPGQGLQFLFEYFSETQRNKGNFPGRFSGRQFSNSRSEMNVSTLELGDSALYLCASSSGQGDTGELFFGEGSRLTVL.

The gene calls are TRBV10-3 and TRBJ1-1; D might be TRBD1 (6 bases). With 7 bases removed from V and 4 bases from J, the gap between germline ends came to 13 bases. Germline V lookup: CDR1 ENHRY, CDR2 SYGVKD. The CDR3 runs to 13 residues. This chain's CDR3 is CAITGRGLTEAFF. In DNA form, the CDR3 reads TGTGCCATCACGGGCAGGGGCCTCACTGAAGCTTTCTTT.

The chain employs TRBV3-1 (or the pseudogene TRBV3-2) and TRBJ1-1, with TRBD1 matching 8 bases. This CDR3 spans 16 amino acids. V gave up 0 bases and J gave up 1 base; unmatched junction bases: 4. Germline values: CDR1 LGHDT, CDR2 YNNKEL (reference sequence). In DNA, the CDR3 is TGTGCCAGCAGCCAAGACCTGGGACAGGAGAACACTGAAGCTTTCTTT. Encoded protein: CASSQDLGQENTEAFF.

CDR3: CATSRVLQGVPNYGYTF. In DNA, the CDR3 is TGTGCCACCAGCAGAGTCCTCCAGGGGGTTCCTAACTATGGCTACACCTTC. This chain joins TRBV15 and TRBJ1-2, with 7 bases lining up with TRBD1. From germline, CDR1 is LNHNV and CDR2 YYDKDF (reference sequence). The CDR3 extends over 17 amino acids. V shed 1 base, J shed 0 bases, and the junction held 8 bases outside the gene matches.

This clone was detected many times. V is TRBV28 and J is TRBJ1-5; D unclear. In germline, CDR1 is MDHEN, CDR2 SYDVKM. Trimming took off 8 bases at V and 0 bases at J, with 17 bases between the two ends. This CDR3 is built from 16 residues. The CDR3 nucleotides read TGTGCCAGCCACCCGCCCGACGGGATTAGCAATCAGCCCCAGCATTTT. Its protein is CASHPPDGISNQPQHF.

The table lists this clone with a few counts. This sample includes further DNA sequences coding for the same CDR3. The gene calls are TRBV7-3 and TRBJ2-1; D is uncertain. V lost 0 bases and J lost 7, with 7 bases in between. CDR3 length: 13 residues. Per germline, CDR1 SGHTA and CDR2 FQGTGA. Here the CDR3 reads CASSLTGANEQFF. Written as DNA, the CDR3 is TGTGCCAGCAGCTTAACAGGAGCAAATGAGCAGTTCTTC.

The rearrangement uses TRBV28 and TRBJ1-3, with D possibly TRBD1 on 6 matching bases. In germline, CDR1 is MDHEN, CDR2 SYDVKM. This CDR3 comprises 17 residues. V was clipped by 1 base and J by 2 bases, with 15 bases between them. Written as DNA, the CDR3 is TGTGCCAGCAGTTTATTAGCAGGGGATGAGGCTGGAAACACCATATATTTT. Translation: CASSLLAGDEAGNTIYF.

This clone was seen only once. Distinct nucleotide sequences in the sample also encode this CDR3. DNA for the CDR3: TGTGCCAGCAGTTTAGCGAGATCCTACGAGCAGTACTTC. Translating gives CASSLARSYEQYF. V gene TRBV28 combines with J gene TRBJ2-7, with D uncertain. CDR3 length equals 13 residues. Trimming took off 2 bases at V and 1 base at J, with 6 bases between the two ends. Germline lookup yields CDR1 MDHEN and CDR2 SYDVKM. The variable domain in full, completed from reference TRBV28 and TRBJ2-7, reads DVKVTQSSRYLVKRTGEKVFLECVQDMDHENMFWYRQDPGLGLRLIYFSYDVKMKEKGDIPEGYSVSREKKERFSLILESASTNQTSMYLCASSLARSYEQYFGPGTRLTVT.

The chain is built from TRBV11-1 and TRBJ1-1, with 7 bases aligning to TRBD1. V was clipped by 4 bases and J by 2 bases; unmatched bases: 4. Per germline, CDR1 SGHAT and CDR2 FQDESV (reference sequence). This CDR3 is 14 amino acids long. The CDR3 nucleotides are TGTGCCAGCAGCTACGGGACAGCAAACACTGAAGCTTTCTTT. This encodes CASSYGTANTEAFF.

J is TRBJ1-5 and V is TRBV5-6, with TRBD1 as a possible D gene (6 bases). From germline, CDR1 is SGHDT and CDR2 YYEEEE. The length of the CDR3 is 15 residues. V lost 0 bases, J lost 7 bases, and 14 bases lay in between. The CDR3 protein is CASSLAQGTRQPQHF. The CDR3 DNA reads TGTGCCAGCAGCTTGGCTCAGGGGACAAGGCAGCCCCAGCATTTT.

This chain uses TRBV7-8 with TRBJ2-7; tentative D call: TRBD1 (5 bases). CDR1 is SGHVS and CDR2 is FQNEAQ in the germline V gene. The V end lost 1 base, the J end lost 1 base, and 8 bases lay between the germline ends. The CDR3 runs 14 residues. The CDR3 protein is CASSLGGGSYEQYF. As DNA, the CDR3 is TGTGCCAGCAGCTTAGGGGGCGGATCCTACGAGCAGTACTTC.

This chain joins TRBV4-2 and TRBJ2-1; the D is unclear. The CDR3 runs to 12 residues. In germline, CDR1 is LGHNA, CDR2 YNFKEQ. V was cut by 4 bases and J by 4 bases, with 5 bases left in between. CDR3 sequence (DNA): TGTGCCAGCAGCCCTAGTTACAATGAGCAGTTCTTC. Its translation is CASSPSYNEQFF.

The DNA for the CDR3 is TGTGCCAGCAGCTTAGCTTCTCACACTGAAGCTTTCTTT. Its translation: CASSLASHTEAFF. This sequence joins TRBV7-8 and TRBJ1-1, with D hard to call. This CDR3 has 13 residues. Looked up from germline, CDR1 is SGHVS and CDR2 is FQNEAQ. With 0 bases removed from V and 3 bases from J, the gap between germline ends came to 5 bases.